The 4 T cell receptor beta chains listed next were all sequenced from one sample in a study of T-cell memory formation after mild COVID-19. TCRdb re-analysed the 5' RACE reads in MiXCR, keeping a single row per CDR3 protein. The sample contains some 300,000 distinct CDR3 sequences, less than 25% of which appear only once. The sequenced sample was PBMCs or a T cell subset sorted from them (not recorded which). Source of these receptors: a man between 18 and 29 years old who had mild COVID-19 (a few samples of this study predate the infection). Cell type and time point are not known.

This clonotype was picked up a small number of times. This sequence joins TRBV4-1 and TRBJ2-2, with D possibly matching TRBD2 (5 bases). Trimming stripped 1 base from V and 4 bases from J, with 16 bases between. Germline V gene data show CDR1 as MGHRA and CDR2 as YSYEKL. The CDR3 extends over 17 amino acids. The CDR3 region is CASSQALGSALTGELFF. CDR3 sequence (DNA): TGCGCCAGCAGCCAAGCCCTGGGTAGCGCCCTCACCGGGGAGCTGTTTTTT.

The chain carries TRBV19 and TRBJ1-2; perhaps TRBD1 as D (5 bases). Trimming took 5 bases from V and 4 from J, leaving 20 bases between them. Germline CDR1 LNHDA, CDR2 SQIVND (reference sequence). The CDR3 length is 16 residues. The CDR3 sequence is CASSPYGRGGTYGYTF. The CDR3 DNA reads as TGTGCCAGTAGTCCCTATGGCCGGGGAGGGACCTATGGCTACACCTTC.

CDR3 sequence (DNA): TGTGCCAGCAGTTACAGGGAAACCTACGAGCAGTACTTC. Translating it yields CASSYRETYEQYF. The V and J genes are TRBV6-5 and TRBJ2-7; D is uncertain. The V end lost 2 bases, the J end lost 2 bases, and 7 bases lay between the germline ends. The CDR3 extends over 13 amino acids. The germline gives CDR1 MNHEY, CDR2 SVGAGI.

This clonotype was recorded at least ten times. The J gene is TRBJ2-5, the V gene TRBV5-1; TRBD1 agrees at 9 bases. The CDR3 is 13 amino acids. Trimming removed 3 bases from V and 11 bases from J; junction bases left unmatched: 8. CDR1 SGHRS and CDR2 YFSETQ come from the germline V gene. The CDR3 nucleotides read TGCGCCAGCAGCTCGGGACAGGGAGGGACTCAGTACTTC. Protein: CASSSGQGGTQYF.